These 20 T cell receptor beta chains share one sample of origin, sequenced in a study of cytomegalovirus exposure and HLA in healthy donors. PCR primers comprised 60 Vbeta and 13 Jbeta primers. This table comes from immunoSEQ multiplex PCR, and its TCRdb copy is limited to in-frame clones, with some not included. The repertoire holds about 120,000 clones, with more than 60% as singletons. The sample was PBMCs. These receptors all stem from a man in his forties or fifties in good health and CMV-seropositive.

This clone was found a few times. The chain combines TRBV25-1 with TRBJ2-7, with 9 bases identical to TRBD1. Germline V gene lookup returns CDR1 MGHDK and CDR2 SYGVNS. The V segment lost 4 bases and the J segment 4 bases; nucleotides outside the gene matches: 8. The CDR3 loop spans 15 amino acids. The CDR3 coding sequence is TGTGCCAGCAGTGTCCTTGGGACAGGGCAGTACGAGCAGTACTTC. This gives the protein CASSVLGTGQYEQYF.

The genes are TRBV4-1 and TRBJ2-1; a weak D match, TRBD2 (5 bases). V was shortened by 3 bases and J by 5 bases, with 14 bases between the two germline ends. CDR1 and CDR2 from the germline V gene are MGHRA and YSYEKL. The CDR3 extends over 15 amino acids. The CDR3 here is CASSQNWLADNEQFF. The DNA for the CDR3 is TGCGCCAGCAGCCAGAACTGGCTAGCCGACAATGAGCAGTTCTTC.

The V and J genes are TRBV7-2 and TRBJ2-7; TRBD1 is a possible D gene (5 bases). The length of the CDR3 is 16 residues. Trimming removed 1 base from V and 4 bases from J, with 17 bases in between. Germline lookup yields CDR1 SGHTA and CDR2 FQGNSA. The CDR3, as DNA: TGTGCCAGCAGCTTAGGGGGCAGGCCGCTAACATACGAGCAGTACTTC. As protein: CASSLGGRPLTYEQYF.

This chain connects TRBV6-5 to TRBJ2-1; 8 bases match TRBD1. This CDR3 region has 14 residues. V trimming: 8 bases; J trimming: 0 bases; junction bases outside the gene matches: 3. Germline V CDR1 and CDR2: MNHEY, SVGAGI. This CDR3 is CASHDRGSYNEQFF. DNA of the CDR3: TGTGCCAGCCACGACAGGGGCTCCTACAATGAGCAGTTCTTC.

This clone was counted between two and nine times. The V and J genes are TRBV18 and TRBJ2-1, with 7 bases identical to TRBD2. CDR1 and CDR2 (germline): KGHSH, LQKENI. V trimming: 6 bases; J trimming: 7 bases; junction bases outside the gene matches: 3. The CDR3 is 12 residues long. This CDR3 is CASSRTRNEQFF. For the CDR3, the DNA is TGTGCCAGCTCCCGGACTAGGAATGAGCAGTTCTTC.

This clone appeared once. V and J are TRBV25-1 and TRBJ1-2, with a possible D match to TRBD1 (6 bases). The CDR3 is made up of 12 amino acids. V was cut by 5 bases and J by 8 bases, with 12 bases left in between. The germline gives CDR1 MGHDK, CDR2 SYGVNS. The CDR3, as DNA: TGTGCCAGCAGTAATGGGGGCCTGGGCTACACCTTC. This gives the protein CASSNGGLGYTF.

CDR3 residues: CASNNRGYEQYF. In nucleotides, the CDR3 is TGTGCCAGCAATAACAGGGGCTACGAGCAGTACTTC. The chain joins TRBV6-1 to TRBJ2-7, with 7 bases identical to TRBD1. This CDR3 has 12 residues. Germline lookup yields CDR1 MNHNS and CDR2 SASEGT. The V and J ends lost 7 bases and 3 bases, in that order; junction bases with no gene match: 3.

The CDR3: CASSSNREFEKLFF. CDR3 nucleotides: TGTGCCAGCAGTTCAAACAGGGAATTTGAAAAACTGTTTTTT. V usage is TRBV27 and J usage is TRBJ1-4; the D gene is possibly TRBD1 (6 bases). Trimming cost V 4 bases and J 7 bases, with 13 bases left between them. CDR3 size: 14 residues. Germline V CDR1 and CDR2: MNHEY, SMNVEV (reference sequence).

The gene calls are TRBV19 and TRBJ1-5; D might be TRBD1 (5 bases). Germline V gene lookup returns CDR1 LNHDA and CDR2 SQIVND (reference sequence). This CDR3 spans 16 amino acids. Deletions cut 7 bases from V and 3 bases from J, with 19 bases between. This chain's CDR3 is CASILWHGQINQPQHF. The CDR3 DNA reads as TGTGCCAGTATACTTTGGCACGGACAAATCAATCAGCCCCAGCATTTT.

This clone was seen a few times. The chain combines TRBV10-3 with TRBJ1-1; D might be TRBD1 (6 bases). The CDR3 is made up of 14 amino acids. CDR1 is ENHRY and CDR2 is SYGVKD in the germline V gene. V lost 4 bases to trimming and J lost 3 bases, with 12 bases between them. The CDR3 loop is CAISGLQGDTEAFF. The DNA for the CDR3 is TGTGCCATCAGTGGCCTACAGGGCGACACTGAAGCTTTCTTT.

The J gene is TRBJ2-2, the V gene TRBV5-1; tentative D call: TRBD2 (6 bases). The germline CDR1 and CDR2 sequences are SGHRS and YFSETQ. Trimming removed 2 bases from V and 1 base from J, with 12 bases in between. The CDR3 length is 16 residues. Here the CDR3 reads CASSFAGTRNTGELFF. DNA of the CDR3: TGCGCCAGCAGCTTTGCCGGGACTCGGAACACCGGGGAGCTGTTTTTT. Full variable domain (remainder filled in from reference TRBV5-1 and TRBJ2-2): KAGVTQTPRYLIKTRGQQVTLSCSPISGHRSVSWYQQTPGQGLQFLFEYFSETQRNKGNFPGRFSGRQFSNSRSEMNVSTLELGDSALYLCASSFAGTRNTGELFFGEGSRLTVL.

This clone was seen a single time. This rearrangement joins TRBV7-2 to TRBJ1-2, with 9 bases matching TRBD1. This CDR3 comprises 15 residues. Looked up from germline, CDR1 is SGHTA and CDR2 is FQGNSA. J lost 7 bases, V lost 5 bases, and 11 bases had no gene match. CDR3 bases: TGTGCCAGCAGCGGGGGACAGGGAGAGGTCGGTGGCTACACCTTC. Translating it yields CASSGGQGEVGGYTF.

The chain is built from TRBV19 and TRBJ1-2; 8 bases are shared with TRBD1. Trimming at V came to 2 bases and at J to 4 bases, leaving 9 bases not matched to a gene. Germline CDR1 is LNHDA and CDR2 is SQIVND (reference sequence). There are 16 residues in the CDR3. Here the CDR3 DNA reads TGTGCCAGTAGTATAATGCAGGGGGCGCGGAGCTATGGCTACACCTTC. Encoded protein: CASSIMQGARSYGYTF.

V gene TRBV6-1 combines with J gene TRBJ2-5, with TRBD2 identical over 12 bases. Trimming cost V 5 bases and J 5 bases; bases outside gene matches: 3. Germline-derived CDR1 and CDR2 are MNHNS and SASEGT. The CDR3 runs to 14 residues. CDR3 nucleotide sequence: TGTGCCAGCAGTCCTGGACTAGCGGGGGAGACCCAGTACTTC. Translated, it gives CASSPGLAGETQYF.

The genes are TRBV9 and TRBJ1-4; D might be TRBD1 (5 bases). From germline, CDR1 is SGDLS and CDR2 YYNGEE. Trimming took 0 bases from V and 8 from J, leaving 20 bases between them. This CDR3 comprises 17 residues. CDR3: CASSVGGGGALTEKLFF. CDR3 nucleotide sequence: TGTGCCAGCAGCGTAGGAGGAGGAGGGGCTTTAACGGAAAAACTGTTTTTT.

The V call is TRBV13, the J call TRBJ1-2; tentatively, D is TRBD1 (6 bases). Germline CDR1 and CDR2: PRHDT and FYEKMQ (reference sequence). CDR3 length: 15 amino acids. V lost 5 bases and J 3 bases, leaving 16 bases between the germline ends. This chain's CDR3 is CASSVRDKGYYGYTF. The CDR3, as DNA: TGTGCCAGCAGCGTCCGGGACAAGGGGTACTATGGCTACACCTTC.

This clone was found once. DNA of the CDR3: TGTGCCAGCAGGGAAACGGGTTACGAGCAGTACTTC. It yields the protein CASRETGYEQYF. This chain connects TRBV2 to TRBJ2-7; D gene unclear. Germline CDR1 reads SNHLY; CDR2 reads FYNNEI. The length of the CDR3 is 12 residues. V lost 6 bases, J lost 4 bases, and 10 bases lay in between.

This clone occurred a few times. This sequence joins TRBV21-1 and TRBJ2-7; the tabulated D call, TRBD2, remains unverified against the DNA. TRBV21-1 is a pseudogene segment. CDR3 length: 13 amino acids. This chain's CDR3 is CASSSKRSNEQYF. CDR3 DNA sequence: TGTGCCAGCAGCTCGAAGCGCTCCAACGAGCAGTACTTC.

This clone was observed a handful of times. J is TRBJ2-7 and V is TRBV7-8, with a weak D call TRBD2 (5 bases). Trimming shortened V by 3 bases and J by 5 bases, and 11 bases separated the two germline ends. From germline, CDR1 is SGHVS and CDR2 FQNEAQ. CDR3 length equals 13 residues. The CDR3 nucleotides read TGTGCCAGCAGCTTTGCGGGTGCGGACGAGCAGTACTTC. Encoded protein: CASSFAGADEQYF.

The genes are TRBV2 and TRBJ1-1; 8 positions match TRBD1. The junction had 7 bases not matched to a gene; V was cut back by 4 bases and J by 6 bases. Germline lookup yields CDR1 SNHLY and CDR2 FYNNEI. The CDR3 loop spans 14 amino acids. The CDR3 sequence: CASSGDRGWAEAFF. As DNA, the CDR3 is TGTGCCAGCAGTGGTGACAGGGGATGGGCTGAAGCTTTCTTT.